A selection of T cell receptor beta chains follows, all from one sample in a study of blood T cell repertoires in COVID-19. The table came from immunoSEQ multiplex PCR; TCRdb's copy has only in-frame clones and leaves some out. The sample holds about 80,000 clones; about nine tenths are singletons and the top ten take 1.9%. The sequenced sample consisted of peripheral blood. These TCRs come from a woman aged 45-60 years in a cohort sampled during active COVID-19. The CDR3 runs from the conserved cysteine through the conserved F or W. The order of the fields is CDR3 protein, CDR3 DNA, V gene, D gene, clone size, J gene. A D gene is named only where the DNA matches it firmly. Only some rows state a clone size, as once, few, many or a class for expanded clones.

CDR3: CASRDLGTGLKQYF
DNA: TGTGCCAGCAGGGACTTAGGGACAGGGCTAAAGCAGTACTTC
V: TRBV2
D: TRBD1
size: .
J: TRBJ2-7

CDR3: CASSGRSFIAKNIQYF
DNA: TGTGCCAGCAGCGGCCGCTCATTCATAGCCAAAAACATTCAGTACTTC
V: TRBV5-6
D: .
size: .
J: TRBJ2-4

CDR3: CASSYKHLPDRVRRASSAAPLHF
DNA: TGCGCCAGCAGTTACAAACACCTCCCGGACAGGGTGCGGCGCGCCTCAAGCGCGGCACCCCTCCACTTT
V: TRBV23-1
D: TRBD1
size: .
J: TRBJ1-6

CDR3: CATGWGRVDTQYF
DNA: TGTGCCACCGGGTGGGGGAGGGTAGATACGCAGTATTTT
V: TRBV12-3/TRBV12-4
D: TRBD2
size: .
J: TRBJ2-3

CDR3: CASAPPGENTIYF
DNA: TGTGCTAGTGCCCCTCCGGGGGAAAACACCATATATTTT
V: TRBV12-5
D: .
size: once
J: TRBJ1-3

CDR3: CASSRPPENTEAFF
DNA: TGTGCCAGCAGCCGTCCGCCAGAGAACACTGAAGCTTTCTTT
V: TRBV3-1/TRBV3-2
D: .
size: .
J: TRBJ1-1

CDR3: CASSNTGSATGELFF
DNA: TGTGCCAGTAGTAACACAGGGTCGGCCACCGGGGAGCTGTTTTTT
V: TRBV19
D: .
size: .
J: TRBJ2-2

CDR3: CASSPPFLGQHQESQYF
DNA: TGTGCCAGCTCACCACCGTTTCTAGGACAGCATCAAGAGTCCCAGTACTTC
V: TRBV18
D: .
size: .
J: TRBJ2-5

CDR3: CASSARASGGNEQFF
DNA: TGTGCCAGCTCCGCTCGCGCTAGCGGGGGGAATGAGCAGTTCTTC
V: TRBV6-5
D: TRBD2
size: .
J: TRBJ2-1

CDR3: CASDPGQQRYSNQPQHF
DNA: TGTGCCAGCGACCCGGGACAGCAAAGGTATAGCAATCAGCCCCAGCATTTT
V: TRBV10-3
D: TRBD1
size: .
J: TRBJ1-5

CDR3: CASSRSPAGALRLGNQPQHF
DNA: TGTGCCAGCTCACGGTCCCCTGCGGGGGCGCTACGTTTGGGCAATCAGCCCCAGCATTTT
V: TRBV18
D: .
size: .
J: TRBJ1-5